The 16 T cell receptor beta chains below all came from one sample that was sequenced in a study of T cell responses to AZD1222 COVID-19 vaccine. The repertoire was sequenced with immunoSEQ multiplex PCR; TCRdb's copy has only in-frame clones and lacks some. The sample contains approximately 200,000 clones, 70% to 90% of which appear only once. The material sequenced was peripheral blood, taken on day 0 of AZD1222 vaccination. These receptors came from an adult in good health.

This chain connects TRBV25-1 to TRBJ2-2; D is uncertain. The germline V and J ends were trimmed by 2 bases and 4 bases, with 8 bases remaining between them. This CDR3 has 14 residues. Germline CDR1 reads MGHDK; CDR2 reads SYGVNS. This CDR3 reads CASSENRFTGELFF. CDR3 coding DNA: TGTGCCAGCAGTGAAAATCGGTTCACCGGGGAGCTGTTTTTT.

V gene TRBV4-3 combines with J gene TRBJ1-2; D gene uncertain. CDR1 is LGHNA, CDR2 YSLEER, per germline. Deletions cut 0 bases from V and 2 bases from J, with 7 bases between. The length of the CDR3 is 14 residues. For the CDR3, the DNA is TGCGCCAGCAGCCAAGATTGGCTCAACTATGGCTACACCTTC. It translates to CASSQDWLNYGYTF.

The chain combines TRBV6-5 with TRBJ1-2; D might be TRBD1 (5 bases). The CDR3 has 13 amino acids. Germline V lookup: CDR1 MNHEY, CDR2 SVGAGI. Trimming shortened V by 8 bases and J by 1 base, and 11 bases separated the two germline ends. The CDR3 is CASAPGNNYGYTF. The CDR3 nucleotides read TGTGCCAGCGCGCCAGGGAATAACTATGGCTACACCTTC.

The chain recombines TRBV7-9 with TRBJ2-2; 8 nucleotides match TRBD2. The trim removed 4 bases at V and 1 base at J, leaving 5 bases unmatched. Germline V CDR1 and CDR2: SEHNR, FQNEAQ (reference sequence). This CDR3 comprises 16 residues. The CDR3 spells CASSSKSGGNTGELFF. CDR3 bases: TGTGCCAGCAGCTCCAAAAGCGGGGGGAACACCGGGGAGCTGTTTTTT. Filled out from reference TRBV7-9 and TRBJ2-2, the complete variable domain reads DTGVSQNPRHKITKRGQNVTFRCDPISEHNRLYWYRQTLGQGPEFLTYFQNEAQLEKSRLLSDRFSAERPKGSFSTLEIQRTEQGDSAMYLCASSSKSGGNTGELFFGEGSRLTVL.

The rearrangement joins TRBV5-1 to TRBJ1-4; D is perhaps TRBD1 (6 bases). The CDR3 sequence is 14 residues long. Germline V lookup: CDR1 SGHRS, CDR2 YFSETQ. With 4 bases removed from V and 10 bases from J, the gap between germline ends came to 17 bases. The CDR3: CASSPGGAWGKLFF. The CDR3 nucleotides read TGCGCCAGCAGCCCGGGGGGGGCATGGGGAAAACTGTTTTTT. Using reference TRBV5-1 and TRBJ1-4 for the parts outside the CDR3, the full variable domain is KAGVTQTPRYLIKTRGQQVTLSCSPISGHRSVSWYQQTPGQGLQFLFEYFSETQRNKGNFPGRFSGRQFSNSRSEMNVSTLELGDSALYLCASSPGGAWGKLFFGSGTQLSVL.

The chain joins TRBV5-1 to TRBJ1-2, with a possible D match to TRBD1 (5 bases). V gave up 4 bases and J gave up 1 base, with 17 bases separating them. Germline CDR1 and CDR2: SGHRS and YFSETQ. CDR3 length: 16 amino acids. The CDR3 DNA follows: TGCGCCAGCAGCGGGGACCGGGTCAGTATTAACTATGGCTACACCTTC. It encodes CASSGDRVSINYGYTF.

This clone was detected a few times. In DNA, the CDR3 is TGCAGTGCTTTGCCGGTGGAAGGCTACACCTTC. Translated: CSALPVEGYTF. V is TRBV20-1 and J is TRBJ1-2; D gene uncertain. The CDR3 consists of 11 residues. The V and J ends lost 5 bases and 8 bases respectively, with 12 bases between them. Germline CDR1 DFQATT, CDR2 SNEGSKA (reference sequence).

The chain combines TRBV6-6 with TRBJ1-2, with TRBD1 matching 7 bases. This CDR3 spans 13 amino acids. Germline V gene lookup returns CDR1 MNHNY and CDR2 SVGAGI (reference sequence). V lost 6 bases to trimming and J lost 3 bases; unmatched junction nucleotides: 4. The CDR3 is CASSHRGDYGYTF. CDR3 sequence (DNA): TGTGCCAGCAGCCACAGGGGAGACTATGGCTACACCTTC.

This chain joins TRBV7-7 and TRBJ2-5; a possible D gene is TRBD1 (5 bases). This CDR3 is built from 13 residues. Germline V gene sequence: CDR1 SSHAT, CDR2 FNYEAQ (reference sequence). Trimming shortened V by 7 bases and J by 5 bases, and 14 bases separated the two germline ends. The CDR3 sequence: CASKEVGQETQYF. The CDR3 DNA is TGTGCCAGCAAAGAGGTGGGGCAGGAGACCCAGTACTTC.

The chain combines TRBV19 with TRBJ1-5; D gene ambiguous. V lost 8 bases and J lost 4, with 18 bases in between. CDR3 length: 15 amino acids. The germline CDR1 and CDR2 sequences are LNHDA and SQIVND (reference sequence). The DNA of the CDR3 is TGTGCCAGTCAATATGGGAGAGGGTCAAATCAGCCCCAGCATTTT. This translates into CASQYGRGSNQPQHF.

J is TRBJ2-1 and V is TRBV5-1, with TRBD2 matching 11 bases. The V segment lost 2 bases and the J segment 3 bases; nucleotides outside the gene matches: 4. The CDR3 runs to 16 residues. The V gene's germline CDR1 is SGHRS and CDR2 YFSETQ. In DNA, the CDR3 is TGCGCCAGCAGCTTCTCCGGGACTAGCGGCTACAATGAGCAGTTCTTC. Translation gives CASSFSGTSGYNEQFF. Complete variable domain (other parts from reference TRBV5-1 and TRBJ2-1): KAGVTQTPRYLIKTRGQQVTLSCSPISGHRSVSWYQQTPGQGLQFLFEYFSETQRNKGNFPGRFSGRQFSNSRSEMNVSTLELGDSALYLCASSFSGTSGYNEQFFGPGTRLTVL.

The chain links TRBV30 to TRBJ1-2; D is perhaps TRBD1 (5 bases). Deletions cut 0 bases from V and 4 bases from J, with 12 bases between. The CDR3 loop spans 14 amino acids. Looked up from germline, CDR1 is GTSNPN and CDR2 is SVGIG (reference sequence). The CDR3 coding sequence is TGTGCCTGGAGTGTAGGGGCAGGGCCCTATGGCTACACCTTC. This codes for CAWSVGAGPYGYTF. The variable domain in full, with the rest retrieved from reference TRBV30 and TRBJ1-2, is SQTIHQWPATLVQPVGSPLSLECTVEGTSNPNLYWYRQAAGRGLQLLFYSVGIGQISSEVPQNLSASRPQDRQFILSSKKLLLSDSGFYLCAWSVGAGPYGYTFGSGTRLTVV.

The V and J genes are TRBV19 and TRBJ2-1; no clear D gene. Trimming stripped 1 base from V and 2 bases from J, with 9 bases between. This CDR3 is built from 15 residues. Germline CDR1 reads LNHDA; CDR2 reads SQIVND (reference sequence). CDR3 DNA sequence: TGTGCCAGTAGTATAGTGGGCGTCCCCTACAATGAGCAGTTCTTC. It translates to CASSIVGVPYNEQFF.

V is TRBV19 and J is TRBJ1-5; 9 nucleotides align to TRBD1. The CDR3 is 17 residues long. Losses at the gene ends were 8 bases for V and 0 bases for J; bases not matched to a gene: 11. Germline-derived CDR1 and CDR2 are LNHDA and SQIVND (reference sequence). CDR3 bases: TGTGCCAGTCAAGGCACCGGGACAGGGTTTAGCAATCAGCCCCAGCATTTT. Its protein product is CASQGTGTGFSNQPQHF.

The chain combines TRBV10-3 with TRBJ1-1; a weak D match, TRBD1 (6 bases). The CDR3 loop spans 14 amino acids. The germline CDR1 and CDR2 sequences are ENHRY and SYGVKD. V was shortened by 1 base and J by 3 bases, with 9 bases between the two germline ends. The CDR3 loop is CAISEYRADTEAFF. The CDR3 DNA reads TGTGCCATCAGTGAGTACAGGGCCGACACTGAAGCTTTCTTT.

This clone was detected once. The chain joins TRBV7-9 to TRBJ1-2; no firm D call. This CDR3 comprises 13 residues. Per the germline V gene, CDR1 is SEHNR and CDR2 is FQNEAQ (reference sequence). V lost 1 base, J lost 12 bases, and 15 bases lay in between. CDR3 amino acids: CASSLVAREEHTF. DNA for the CDR3: TGTGCCAGCAGCTTAGTCGCTAGAGAAGAGCACACCTTC.